The entry below describes one TCR beta chain. Its antigen is unidentified. Germline loops: CDR1 MNHNY, CDR2 SVGAGI (reference sequence). This CDR3 is built from 13 residues. Trimming removed 5 bases at V and 0 bases at J, with 8 bases between. This sample was included in a study of shared clonotypes between healthy human individuals. Across the study: Every donor yielded three CD4 naive, three CD4 memory, two CD8 naive and one CD8 memory plate.

Per sorted-subset replicate PCR, input was 150 to 250 ng DNA, representing roughly 28,000 T cell genomes. This table comes from immunoSEQ multiplex PCR, and its TCRdb copy is limited to in-frame clones, with some not included. The sample has 2.5 million or so clones; 90% to 95% are singletons. Findings of the study overall: Against clonotypes common to all four donors, non-shared ones had lower generation probabilities. Researchers sampled only blood; tissue repertoires likely differ.

The sample consisted of naive CD4+ T cells sorted from blood. Subset denoted: CD45RA+ positively selected. The chain uses TRBV6-6 and TRBJ2-7, with a tentative D call TRBD1 (5 bases). The clonotype originates from a man between 18 and 29 years old in good health. CDR3 sequence: CASSPGHSYEQYF. Written as DNA, the CDR3 is TGTGCCAGCAGTCCTGGACACTCCTACGAGCAGTACTTC.